These 5 T cell receptor beta chains were sequenced from one sample in a study of siplizumab effects on memory and regulatory T cells. Repertoires were generated with immunoSEQ multiplex PCR, while TCRdb's copy carries only in-frame clones and drops some. The data hold about 100,000 clones, with more than 85% observed a single time. Specimen: CD4+ T cells sorted from blood. These receptors all stem from a human donor in good health.

This clone has a single count. The chain employs TRBV2 and TRBJ2-5; 7 bases map to TRBD2. Germline V gene lookup returns CDR1 SNHLY and CDR2 FYNNEI. The V and J ends lost 7 bases and 4 bases, in that order; junction bases with no gene match: 6. There are 13 residues in the CDR3. The DNA of the CDR3 is TGTGCCAGCAACACGGGACTACTAGAGACCCAGTACTTC. Translating gives CASNTGLLETQYF.

The rearrangement uses TRBV5-1 and TRBJ2-2; D is perhaps TRBD1 (5 bases). Germline lookup yields CDR1 SGHRS and CDR2 YFSETQ. Trimming removed 4 bases from V and 5 bases from J, with 18 bases in between. The CDR3 length is 16 residues. The CDR3 nucleotides read TGCGCCAGCAGCCCACCAGCCACAGGTGGAACCGGGGAGCTGTTTTTT. The encoded protein is CASSPPATGGTGELFF.

This clone was seen more than once but under ten times. The chain joins TRBV30 to TRBJ1-5; no firm D call. The germline CDR1 and CDR2 sequences are GTSNPN and SVGIG (reference sequence). The CDR3 is 15 amino acids. V was shortened by 0 bases and J by 2 bases, with 11 bases between the two germline ends. In DNA, the CDR3 is TGTGCCTGGAGTGTCCAAGGGATGGGCAATCAGCCCCAGCATTTT. Protein sequence: CAWSVQGMGNQPQHF.

The chain employs TRBV9 and TRBJ1-2; 9 positions match TRBD1. V shed 3 bases, J shed 5 bases, and the junction held 8 bases outside the gene matches. CDR3 length: 15 amino acids. Germline values: CDR1 SGDLS, CDR2 YYNGEE. CDR3 coding DNA: TGTGCCAGCAGCGCCCCACCGGGACAGGGATATGGCTACACCTTC. Its translation: CASSAPPGQGYGYTF.

The chain links TRBV27 to TRBJ2-1; D could derive from TRBD1 or TRBD2 (5 bases each). Trimming stripped 7 bases from V and 12 bases from J, with 19 bases between. The CDR3 runs 13 residues. Germline V lookup: CDR1 MNHEY, CDR2 SMNVEV (reference sequence). CDR3 sequence (DNA): TGTGCCAGCACCCAAAGGAGAGGGGCCGGGCAGTTCTTC. Its protein product is CASTQRRGAGQFF.